This T cell receptor beta chain was obtained from a study of read filtering for tumor transcriptome and immune sequencing. The sample holds many counts of this clonotype. At the time of active disease, bone marrow was collected from every patient. From about 400 ng of RNA, a library with molecular barcoded alpha/delta and beta/gamma adaptors was made. MiXCR, run by TCRdb on the reads, gives a single entry per CDR3 protein. Here the sample spans 35,000 to 40,000 distinct CDR3 sequences, 12% to 15% being singletons. The germline V gene has CDR1 GTSNPN and CDR2 SVGIG (reference sequence). V lost 0 bases to trimming and J lost 4 bases, with 9 bases between them. The CDR3 is 13 amino acids.

The chain combines TRBV30 with TRBJ1-2; maybe TRBD1 (6 bases). The sample was a population of CD138-negative cells sorted from bone marrow. The TCR originated in a donor at least 40 years old with multiple myeloma. The CDR3 DNA is TGTGCCTGGAGTGTACAAGGGGGCTATGGCTACACCTTC. Translation: CAWSVQGGYGYTF.